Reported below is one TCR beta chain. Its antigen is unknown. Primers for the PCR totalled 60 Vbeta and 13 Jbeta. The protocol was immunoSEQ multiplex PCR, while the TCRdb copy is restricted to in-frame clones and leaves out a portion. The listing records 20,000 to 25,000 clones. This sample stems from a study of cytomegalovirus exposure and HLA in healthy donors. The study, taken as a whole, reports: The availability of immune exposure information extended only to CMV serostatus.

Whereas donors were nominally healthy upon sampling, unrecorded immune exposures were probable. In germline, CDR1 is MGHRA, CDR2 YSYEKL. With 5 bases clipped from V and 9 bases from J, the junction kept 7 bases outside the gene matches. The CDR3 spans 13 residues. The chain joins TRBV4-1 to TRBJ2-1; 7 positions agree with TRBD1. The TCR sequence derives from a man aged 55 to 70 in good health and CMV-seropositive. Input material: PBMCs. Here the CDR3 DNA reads TGCGCCAGCAGCTTGCAGGGGGTGGGTGAGCAGTTCTTC. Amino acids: CASSLQGVGEQFF.